This TCR beta chain was recorded in a study of OX40 agonist ivuxolimab in advanced cancers. At the level of the whole study: Ivuxolimab was a fully human IgG2 agonistic monoclonal antibody targeting the costimulatory receptor OX40 (CD134). The paper describes the monotherapy dose-escalation part (N of about 52 patients) of the phase I trial of ivuxolimab. Partial responses were achieved by three dose-escalation patients, of whom one had hepatocellular carcinoma and two had cutaneous melanoma. Peripheral TCRbeta sequencing aimed to test whether ivuxolimab altered TCR sequence diversity and caused clonal T-cell expansion. Prior anti-PD-1, anti-PD-L1 or anti-CTLA-4 therapy was permitted, and checkpoint inhibitors had been received by 30% to 40% of dose-escalation patients. Of the approximately 50 dose-escalation patients, hepatocellular carcinoma was present in around 20, melanoma in around 15, renal cell carcinoma in 9 and head and neck cancer in 9. The dose-escalation cohort was roughly 83% male with a mean age of about 54 years, ranging from roughly 20 to 80. Intravenous ivuxolimab was administered to patients every 2 weeks at six dose levels: 0.01, 0.1, 0.3, 1.5, 3 and 10 mg/kg.

General findings and caveats noted by the study authors: Low levels of normalized T-cell clonal expansion were also seen in some patients who did not respond. After ivuxolimab, CD8+ T cells had more expanded clones than CD4+ T cells on average. At doses of 0.1 to 3.0 mg/kg, clonal expansion of both CD4+ and CD8+ T cells in blood was seen between baseline and week 6. The antigen specificity of the clonally expanded peripheral T cells was not determined. In the 0.1-3.0 mg/kg groups, partial responders had among the lowest normalized peripheral clonal expansion, particularly in CD8+ T cells.

For sequencing of the TCRbeta CDR3 region, genomic DNA was extracted from the sorted cells. The immunoSEQ Assay was used to sequence the TCRbeta CDR3 regions. TCRdb re-hosts the immuneACCESS table, in-frame sequences only. Its copies lack some clones; in the studies checked, an unresolved V gene accounts for under half of them, and the cause for the rest is not known. This sample holds 8,500 to 10,000 clones; roughly 90% were observed only once. Over 10% of the sample comes from the top ten. CDR1 and CDR2 (SGHVS, FNYEAQ) derive from the germline V gene. Taken from cysteine to phenylalanine, the CDR3 has 13 residues. Just the 39-base CDR3 DNA is kept, in frame starting at base 1. V is clipped by 7 bases and J by 2 bases, and the sequence between their germline boundaries is 11 bases long. Regarding this clone: The antigen it recognizes is unknown. The record has no base qualities; no much larger clone is one base away.

Patients with autoimmune disease history or receiving systemic immunosuppression were excluded from the trial. In every dose cohort, peripheral blood was drawn for TCR sequencing at baseline, cycle 4 day 1, and cycle 7 day 1. Samples came from an open-label, multicenter, first-in-human phase I dose-escalation trial of ivuxolimab. Adults with locally advanced or metastatic head and neck squamous cell, hepatocellular, melanoma or renal cell carcinoma were enrolled in the trial. Before TCR sequencing, CD4+ T cells and CD8+ T cells from peripheral blood were sorted into separate populations. This sequence was found in an adult with an advanced solid tumor such as melanoma, head and neck, liver or kidney cancer. The input for sequencing was CD4+ or CD8+ T cells sorted from blood, taken in a trial of the OX40 agonist ivuxolimab. The sequence joins TRBV7-6 to TRBJ2-5, with an unclear D gene assignment. The CDR3 protein sequence reads: CASTLNFQETQYF. The sequence in DNA is TGTGCCAGCACCCTTAACTTTCAAGAGACCCAGTACTTC.